The 22 T cell receptor beta chains given below trace back to one sample, sequenced in a study of blood T cell repertoires in COVID-19. Assay used: immunoSEQ multiplex PCR; TCRdb lists only in-frame clones, some missing. The data hold 300,000 to 350,000 clones, with 85% to 90% observed a single time. The sequenced sample was peripheral blood. The receptors come from a woman between 45 and 60 years old with COVID-19, enrolled during active disease.

This clone was seen a handful of times. This rearrangement joins TRBV10-1 to TRBJ1-1; D is possibly TRBD1 (6 bases). This CDR3 spans 13 amino acids. The V gene's germline CDR1 is WNHNN and CDR2 SYGVQD (reference sequence). V lost 6 bases to trimming and J lost 3 bases, with 11 bases between them. The CDR3 DNA reads as TGCGCCAGCAGCCCTAGGACAGACACTGAAGCTTTCTTT. It codes for CASSPRTDTEAFF.

This chain connects TRBV23-1 to TRBJ2-1, with D perhaps matching TRBD2 (6 bases). TRBV23-1 is an ORF for which the function is uncertain. V was trimmed by 2 bases and J by 3 bases, leaving 17 bases between them. This CDR3 is built from 17 residues. The CDR3 loop reads CASSQPTAGPNYNEQFF. The CDR3 nucleotides read TGCGCCAGCAGTCAACCCACCGCGGGGCCAAACTACAATGAGCAGTTCTTC.

V usage is TRBV5-1 and J usage is TRBJ2-7; TRBD1 aligns across 7 bases. CDR1 is SGHRS and CDR2 is YFSETQ in the germline V gene. V dropped 2 bases and J dropped 2; count of bases not matched to a gene: 4. CDR3 length: 14 residues. In DNA, the CDR3 is TGCGCCAGCAGCTTAGGACAGGCCCCCTACGAGCAGTACTTC. Amino acid sequence: CASSLGQAPYEQYF.

The chain employs TRBV18 and TRBJ1-4; D might be TRBD1 (6 bases). Germline V CDR1 and CDR2: KGHSH, LQKENI. The V end was cut by 1 base, the J end by 3 bases, with 9 bases between. The CDR3 runs 15 residues. This chain's CDR3 is CASSPRTGPNEKLFF. As DNA, the CDR3 is TGTGCCAGCTCACCACGTACAGGGCCTAATGAAAAACTGTTTTTT.

Points on this clone: Sequence at one end of the junction differs from germline and may be a read error. This chain links TRBV27 with TRBJ2-1; 8 positions agree with TRBD1. CDR3 length: 13 amino acids. CDR1 and CDR2 from the germline V gene are MNHEY and SMNVEV (reference sequence). CDR3 sequence (DNA): TGTGCCAGCAGACTGGACAGGGTATCTGCGGTTCTCTTC. This encodes CASRLDRVSAVLF.

The chain joins TRBV6-6 to TRBJ1-1; D call uncertain. The CDR3 extends over 12 amino acids. The germline V and J ends were trimmed by 6 bases and 7 bases, with 12 bases remaining between them. CDR1 and CDR2 from the germline V gene are MNHNY and SVGAGI (reference sequence). In DNA form, the CDR3 reads TGTGCCAGCAGCCGCGGGGTCGATGAAGCTTTCTTT. Residues: CASSRGVDEAFF.

The chain employs TRBV4-1 and TRBJ2-7; 11 nucleotides agree with TRBD2. Germline V gives CDR1 MGHRA, CDR2 YSYEKL. V gave up 3 bases and J gave up 0 bases; unmatched junction bases: 7. The CDR3 runs 17 residues. The CDR3 DNA follows: TGCGCCAGCAGCCAGATACTAGCGGGAGTTTACTCCTACGAGCAGTACTTC. It encodes CASSQILAGVYSYEQYF.

The chain links TRBV24-1 to TRBJ2-3; D is unresolved. Per germline, CDR1 KGHDR and CDR2 SFDVKD. The CDR3 has 13 amino acids. The V end lost 4 bases, the J end lost 1 base, and 5 bases lay between the germline ends. The CDR3 loop is CATSDGGTDTQYF. The CDR3 DNA reads TGTGCCACCAGTGACGGAGGCACAGATACGCAGTATTTT.

The V call is TRBV18, the J call TRBJ2-1; 8 bases agree with TRBD1. Per germline, CDR1 KGHSH and CDR2 LQKENI. The length of the CDR3 is 16 residues. The V gene end was trimmed by 0 bases and the J gene end by 3 bases; junction bases not matched to a gene: 4. The CDR3 spells CASSPPGTGGYNEQFF. DNA of the CDR3: TGTGCCAGCTCACCACCGGGAACAGGGGGCTACAATGAGCAGTTCTTC.

V gene TRBV20-1 combines with J gene TRBJ2-1, with a possible D match to TRBD2 (6 bases). CDR3 length: 14 amino acids. V gave up 3 bases and J gave up 0 bases, with 9 bases separating them. Germline CDR1 and CDR2: DFQATT and SNEGSKA (reference sequence). CDR3 sequence reads: CSASAGSSYNEQFF. CDR3 DNA: TGCAGTGCTAGTGCGGGGAGCTCCTACAATGAGCAGTTCTTC.

The V gene is TRBV6-5, the J gene TRBJ2-1; D possibly corresponds to TRBD2 (6 bases). Looked up from germline, CDR1 is MNHEY and CDR2 is SVGAGI. CDR3 size: 16 residues. V was clipped by 2 bases and J by 0 bases, with 11 bases between them. The CDR3 loop is CASSYKAGRSYNEQFF. CDR3 DNA sequence: TGTGCCAGCAGTTACAAGGCGGGGCGCTCCTACAATGAGCAGTTCTTC.

CDR3 sequence reads: CASSLMGHYNSPLHF. For the CDR3, the DNA is TGTGCCAGCAGCTTGATGGGACACTATAATTCACCCCTCCACTTT. The chain combines TRBV5-4 with TRBJ1-6, with D perhaps matching TRBD1 (6 bases). Trimming cost V 1 base and J 3 bases, with 8 bases left between them. Germline CDR1 reads SGHNT; CDR2 reads YYREEE (reference sequence). The CDR3 extends over 15 amino acids.

The chain links TRBV7-9 to TRBJ2-3; 10 nucleotides align to TRBD1. There are 19 residues in the CDR3. V was clipped by 0 bases and J by 2 bases; unmatched bases: 11. Germline V gene sequence: CDR1 SEHNR, CDR2 FQNEAQ (reference sequence). CDR3: CASSLAGPAGTGVTDTQYF. CDR3 sequence (DNA): TGTGCCAGCAGCTTAGCGGGACCGGCCGGGACAGGGGTCACAGATACGCAGTATTTT.

The V and J genes are TRBV7-2 and TRBJ1-2; the D gene is possibly TRBD1 (5 bases). The CDR3 length is 13 residues. Trimming left V 3 bases short and J 4 bases short, with 9 bases between. Germline CDR1 SGHTA, CDR2 FQGNSA. The CDR3 is CASSFTGFYGYTF. CDR3 nucleotides: TGTGCCAGCAGCTTCACAGGTTTCTATGGCTACACCTTC.

This chain joins TRBV7-8 and TRBJ1-2; maybe TRBD1 (6 bases). CDR3 length: 15 amino acids. The germline V gene encodes CDR1 SGHVS and CDR2 FQNEAQ. V was trimmed by 3 bases and J by 4 bases, leaving 15 bases between them. The CDR3 sequence is CASSFDWGGTYGYTF. CDR3 coding DNA: TGTGCCAGCAGCTTTGATTGGGGGGGCACCTATGGCTACACCTTC. Combining the CDR3 with reference TRBV7-8 and TRBJ1-2 gives the whole variable domain GAGVSQSPRYKVAKRGQDVALRCDPISGHVSLFWYQQALGQGPEFLTYFQNEAQLDKSGLPSDRFFAERPEGSVSTLKIQRTQQEDSAVYLCASSFDWGGTYGYTFGSGTRLTVV.

This clone was counted a single time. The V gene is TRBV5-8, the J gene TRBJ1-4; 8 nucleotides agree with TRBD1. CDR3 length: 15 amino acids. V shed 3 bases and J 3 bases; nucleotides not matched to a gene: 4. Germline V gene sequence: CDR1 SGHTS, CDR2 YDEGEE. CDR3 amino acids: CASSSKDRANEKLFF. In nucleotides, the CDR3 is TGTGCCAGCAGCTCAAAGGACAGGGCTAATGAAAAACTGTTTTTT.

This clone was seen a few times. The chain uses TRBV10-1 and TRBJ2-3; TRBD2 matches at 13 bases. V was pared by 4 bases and J by 5 bases, with 12 bases of the junction left unmatched. Germline CDR1 WNHNN, CDR2 SYGVQD (reference sequence). The length of the CDR3 is 18 residues. The CDR3 region has the DNA TGCGCCAGCAGTGGACGATTCGGACTAGCGGGAGAAGGAGATACGCAGTATTTT. Amino acids: CASSGRFGLAGEGDTQYF.

The chain has TRBV11-2 and TRBJ1-3; tentative D call: TRBD1 (6 bases). The V and J ends lost 5 bases and 4 bases respectively, with 18 bases between them. This CDR3 is built from 16 residues. CDR1 and CDR2 (germline): SGHAT, FQNNGV. The CDR3 DNA sequence: TGTGCCAGCAGCCCAAAGACAGGAGGTGGAGGAAACACCATATATTTT. This codes for CASSPKTGGGGNTIYF.

This chain uses TRBV7-9 with TRBJ2-1, with D possibly being TRBD1 (5 bases). This CDR3 spans 15 amino acids. Germline CDR1 and CDR2: SEHNR and FQNEAQ (reference sequence). V dropped 6 bases and J dropped 7 bases, with 19 bases sitting between them. The CDR3 DNA sequence: TGTGCCAGCAGGCCCCTCGTCAGGGTTGGAAATGAGCAGTTCTTC. This sequence encodes CASRPLVRVGNEQFF.

The gene calls are TRBV9 and TRBJ1-4; possibly TRBD1 for D (5 bases). Trimming took 3 bases from V and 0 from J, leaving 12 bases between them. The V gene's germline CDR1 is SGDLS and CDR2 YYNGEE. This CDR3 contains 16 residues. For the CDR3, the DNA is TGTGCCAGCAGCGGGGGCTTAGGTGCAACTAATGAAAAACTGTTTTTT. The encoded protein is CASSGGLGATNEKLFF.

The chain couples TRBV4-1 to TRBJ2-7; maybe TRBD1 (6 bases). CDR3 length: 16 amino acids. Trimming removed 1 base from V and 4 bases from J, with 17 bases in between. Germline V CDR1 and CDR2: MGHRA, YSYEKL. For the CDR3, the DNA is TGCGCCAGCAGCCAAGCTTCCGGACAGAGTATGTACGAGCAGTACTTC. Encoded protein: CASSQASGQSMYEQYF.

V and J are TRBV9 and TRBJ2-2; possibly TRBD2 for D (5 bases). The ends were cut back, 2 bases at V and 6 bases at J, with 11 bases in the middle. CDR1 SGDLS and CDR2 YYNGEE come from the germline V gene. The CDR3 spans 14 residues. This CDR3 is CASSVRGTSGELFF. The DNA for the CDR3 is TGTGCCAGCAGCGTCCGGGGAACATCCGGGGAGCTGTTTTTT.